Following are 20 T cell receptor beta chains from one sample sequenced in a study of blood T cells in healthy people across ages. Through a sample-barcoded 5' primer and a J-beta primer mix, a second PCR was run for roughly 7 to 12 cycles. TCRdb re-called the 5' RACE reads through MiXCR, storing one row per CDR3 protein. The sample consists of about 1.8 million distinct CDR3 sequences, roughly 50% of them appearing once. The sequencing input was blood. These receptors were taken from a woman between 35 and 50 years old in good health.

V and J are TRBV24-1 and TRBJ2-2; unclear D gene. Between the trimmed V and J ends, which lost 1 base and 7 bases, there was a span of 0 bases. Germline lookup yields CDR1 KGHDR and CDR2 SFDVKD. The CDR3 length is 11 residues. CDR3: CATSDFGELFF. The CDR3 nucleotides read TGTGCCACCAGTGATTTCGGGGAGCTGTTTTTT.

As to this clonotype: It may be a read error: a sequence one base away is much more abundant. V usage is TRBV27 and J usage is TRBJ2-7, with no clear D. This CDR3 comprises 13 residues. Germline V gene lookup returns CDR1 MNHEY and CDR2 SMNVEV (reference sequence). CDR3 DNA: TGTGCCAGCAGACCTCGAACCGGCTACAAGCAGTACTTC. It translates to CASRPRTGYKQYF.

On this clonotype itself: A single base separates this from a much larger clone, so it may be a read error. The CDR3 loop reads CATSRPQETQFF. The CDR3 DNA sequence: TGTGCCACCAGCAGACCACAAGAGACCCAGTTCTTC. The chain recombines TRBV15 with TRBJ2-5, with unresolved D. Matching the DNA end better, TRBJ2-1 makes the J call doubtful. The CDR3 covers 12 residues. Germline V gene sequence: CDR1 LNHNV, CDR2 YYDKDF (reference sequence).

This chain joins TRBV28 and TRBJ2-4, with TRBD1 matching 7 bases. The J call may be mistaken, given a closer DNA end match to TRBJ2-7. The germline CDR1 and CDR2 sequences are MDHEN and SYDVKM. The CDR3 loop spans 14 amino acids. The CDR3 here is CASSRVGQAYEQYF. For the CDR3, the DNA is TGTGCCAGCAGCAGAGTTGGACAGGCCTACGAGCAGTACTTC.

This chain connects TRBV24-1 to TRBJ2-3; 11 bases are shared with TRBD1. Germline CDR1 reads KGHDR; CDR2 reads SFDVKD. With 4 bases clipped from V and 5 bases from J, the junction kept 4 bases outside the gene matches. The CDR3 consists of 15 residues. CDR3 residues: CATSDRTGGEDTQYF. The CDR3 region has the DNA TGTGCCACCAGTGACCGGACAGGGGGCGAAGATACGCAGTATTTT.

Only a few counts were recorded for this clonotype. This sequence joins TRBV24-1 and TRBJ2-1; D is unresolved. The CDR3 runs 12 residues. V was clipped by 5 bases and J by 3 bases, with 4 bases between them. Looked up from germline, CDR1 is KGHDR and CDR2 is SFDVKD. The CDR3 sequence: CATSVGYNEQFF. Written as DNA, the CDR3 is TGTGCCACCAGTGTTGGCTACAATGAGCAGTTCTTC.

J is TRBJ1-1 and V is TRBV7-9; maybe TRBD1 (5 bases). The CDR3 runs 16 residues. The ends were cut back, 1 base at V and 2 bases at J, with 14 bases in the middle. Germline CDR1 SEHNR, CDR2 FQNEAQ (reference sequence). CDR3 DNA: TGTGCCAGCAGCTTAGAGGGCAGGGCTAGAAACACTGAAGCTTTCTTT. This codes for CASSLEGRARNTEAFF.

This clonotype was detected ten times or more. The V gene is TRBV4-3, the J gene TRBJ2-5; D is undetermined. V was shortened by 0 bases and J by 5 bases, with 7 bases between the two germline ends. Germline CDR1 and CDR2: LGHNA and YSLEER. This CDR3 is 13 amino acids long. CDR3 in amino acids: CASSQDLRETQYF. The CDR3 DNA follows: TGCGCCAGCAGCCAAGATCTCCGGGAGACCCAGTACTTC.

The chain recombines TRBV29-1 with TRBJ2-7; D is possibly TRBD1 (5 bases). V lost 7 bases to trimming and J lost 0 bases, with 10 bases between them. This CDR3 has 12 residues. CDR1 is SQVTM and CDR2 is ANQGSEA in the germline V gene. CDR3 in DNA: TGCAGCGCAAACACAGGCTCCTACGAGCAGTACTTC. Translated: CSANTGSYEQYF.

The V call is TRBV7-9, the J call TRBJ2-3, with 11 bases lining up with TRBD2. CDR1 SEHNR and CDR2 FQNEAQ come from the germline V gene (reference sequence). The CDR3 has 16 amino acids. Trimming at V came to 4 bases and at J to 3 bases, leaving 6 bases not matched to a gene. Here the CDR3 reads CASSSETSGATDTQYF. CDR3 coding DNA: TGTGCCAGCAGCTCGGAGACTAGCGGGGCTACAGATACGCAGTATTTT.

The V gene is TRBV4-3, the J gene TRBJ1-1; 11 bases agree with TRBD1. CDR3 length: 20 amino acids. The germline gives CDR1 LGHNA, CDR2 YSLEER. J lost 5 bases, V lost 0 bases, and 17 bases had no gene match. The CDR3 DNA reads as TGCGCCAGCAGCCAAGATGATTCTTGGACAGGGGGCATGGAGGGGACTGAAGCTTTCTTT. Amino acid sequence: CASSQDDSWTGGMEGTEAFF.

The J gene is TRBJ2-4, the V gene TRBV12-3 or TRBV12-4; maybe TRBD2 (7 bases). V dropped 6 bases and J dropped 2 bases, with 14 bases sitting between them. The CDR3 runs to 15 residues. The CDR3 protein is CASRPRGATKNIQYF. CDR3 nucleotide sequence: TGTGCCAGCAGACCCCGGGGGGCAACCAAAAACATTCAGTACTTC.

The chain combines TRBV20-1 with TRBJ1-3; D may be TRBD1 (6 bases). The V gene lost 5 bases and the J gene lost 4 bases, with 12 bases spanning the gap. The germline CDR1 and CDR2 sequences are DFQATT and SNEGSKA (reference sequence). The CDR3 contains 13 residues. Here the CDR3 reads CSAQQGGGNTIYF. The CDR3 coding sequence is TGCAGTGCTCAACAGGGCGGCGGAAACACCATATATTTT.

This clonotype has just a few counts. The chain employs TRBV20-1 and TRBJ2-5; 12 bases line up with TRBD2. V was pared by 3 bases and J by 5 bases, with 16 bases of the junction left unmatched. CDR1 is DFQATT, CDR2 SNEGSKA, per germline (reference sequence). CDR3 length: 18 amino acids. The CDR3 here is CSARIGLAGGPRDETQYF. In nucleotides, the CDR3 is TGCAGTGCTAGGATAGGTCTAGCGGGGGGGCCGAGGGATGAGACCCAGTACTTC.

The chain links TRBV6-5 to TRBJ1-1, with D uncertain. Germline assignment: CDR1 MNHEY and CDR2 SVGAGI. Trimming took 7 bases from V and 1 from J, leaving 4 bases between them. The CDR3 is 11 amino acids. This CDR3 reads CASKKNTEAFF. The CDR3 coding sequence is TGTGCCAGCAAGAAGAACACTGAAGCTTTCTTT.

This clonotype has a handful of counts. The rearrangement joins TRBV2 to TRBJ2-7, with a weak D call TRBD1 (6 bases). Germline CDR1 reads SNHLY; CDR2 reads FYNNEI. Deletions cut 6 bases from V and 2 bases from J, with 11 bases between. The CDR3 consists of 13 residues. This chain's CDR3 is CASSRDTAYEQYF. Here the CDR3 DNA reads TGTGCCAGCAGCCGGGACACTGCCTACGAGCAGTACTTC.

The chain uses TRBV5-1 and TRBJ2-3; D perhaps matches TRBD1 (5 bases). Per the germline V gene, CDR1 is SGHRS and CDR2 is YFSETQ. CDR3 length: 14 residues. V was cut by 4 bases and J by 6 bases, with 15 bases left in between. The chain's CDR3 is CASSQGASSDTQYF. CDR3 coding DNA: TGCGCCAGCAGCCAAGGGGCTTCGTCGGATACGCAGTATTTT.

V is TRBV7-3 and J is TRBJ1-2; a possible D gene is TRBD1 (5 bases). CDR1 and CDR2 from the germline V gene are SGHTA and FQGTGA. There are 15 residues in the CDR3. Trimming shortened V by 5 bases and J by 1 base, and 14 bases separated the two germline ends. For the CDR3, the DNA is TGTGCCAGCAGCGCCGGGACCGAACTTAACTATGGCTACACCTTC. This codes for CASSAGTELNYGYTF.

This clonotype was seen more than once but under ten times. V usage is TRBV9 and J usage is TRBJ2-1, with 7 bases lining up with TRBD1. Looked up from germline, CDR1 is SGDLS and CDR2 is YYNGEE. This CDR3 comprises 12 residues. The V and J ends lost 0 bases and 13 bases, in that order; junction bases with no gene match: 4. This CDR3 reads CASSVEGTEQFF. The DNA for the CDR3 is TGTGCCAGCAGCGTAGAAGGGACAGAACAGTTCTTC.

The CDR3 loop reads CASSQGQAPGNEQYF. The CDR3 nucleotides are TGTGCCAGCAGTCAGGGACAGGCCCCGGGAAATGAGCAGTACTTC. The rearrangement uses TRBV2 and TRBJ2-7; 8 bases line up with TRBD1. The J segment lost 7 bases and the V segment lost 5 bases, leaving 13 bases of the junction unmatched. Germline CDR1 reads SNHLY; CDR2 reads FYNNEI. The CDR3 is 15 amino acids.